The T cell receptor (beta chain) described here comes from a study of cytomegalovirus exposure and HLA in healthy donors. Concerning this clone: Its antigen remains unidentified.

Primers for the PCR totalled 60 Vbeta and 13 Jbeta. Profiling relied on immunoSEQ multiplex PCR, and the TCRdb table lists in-frame clones only, not all of them. The sample includes 60,000 to 75,000 clones, 65% to 90% seen only once; the top ten take around 10%. General study findings and limits: Accurate HLA-A and HLA-B prediction from TCR beta sequences was reported for most subjects. Altogether, some 160 TCR beta chains were recorded as cytomegalovirus-associated. Some V segments (TRBV6-2 and TRBV6-3 among them) were excluded as indistinguishable.

This CDR3 spans 13 amino acids. CDR1 and CDR2 from the germline V gene are MNHNS and SASEGT. V shed 3 bases and J shed 7 bases, with 10 bases lying between them. This chain uses TRBV6-1 with TRBJ1-5; perhaps TRBD1 as D (6 bases). This receptor was taken from a female donor in good health and CMV-seronegative. The specimen sequenced was PBMCs. Written as DNA, the CDR3 is TGTGCCAGCAGTGATATTCAGGGGCAGCCCCAGCATTTT. Residues: CASSDIQGQPQHF.